The T cell receptor beta chain under discussion was sequenced for a study of breast tumors, draining lymph nodes, adjacent tissues. Points from the study as a whole: Tumors had less TCR diversity than lymph nodes, more than nontumor tissue. Compared with basal-like, luminal-like tumors shared significantly more repertoire with nontumor tissue. Data only fit, rather than demonstrated, lymph node origin of most tumor T cells.

TCRdb itself ran the multiplex PCR reads through MiXCR, one entry per CDR3 protein. The sample lists roughly 70,000 distinct CDR3 sequences; around 43% were seen once. After removal of 7 bases from V and 4 bases from J, the junction contained 7 bases not matched to a gene. This CDR3 contains 14 residues. Germline V lookup: CDR1 DFQATT, CDR2 SNEGSKA (reference sequence). Concerning this clonotype itself: No antigen is known for it.

Sequenced: breast tumor tissue. The receptor comes from a female donor with breast cancer. Some clones in this sample may be carry-over from other donors' samples. V usage is TRBV20-1 and J usage is TRBJ2-1, with 10 positions matching TRBD2. CDR3 sequence: CSGLAGEVYNEQFF. CDR3 DNA sequence: TGCAGTGGGCTAGCGGGAGAGGTGTACAATGAGCAGTTCTTC.